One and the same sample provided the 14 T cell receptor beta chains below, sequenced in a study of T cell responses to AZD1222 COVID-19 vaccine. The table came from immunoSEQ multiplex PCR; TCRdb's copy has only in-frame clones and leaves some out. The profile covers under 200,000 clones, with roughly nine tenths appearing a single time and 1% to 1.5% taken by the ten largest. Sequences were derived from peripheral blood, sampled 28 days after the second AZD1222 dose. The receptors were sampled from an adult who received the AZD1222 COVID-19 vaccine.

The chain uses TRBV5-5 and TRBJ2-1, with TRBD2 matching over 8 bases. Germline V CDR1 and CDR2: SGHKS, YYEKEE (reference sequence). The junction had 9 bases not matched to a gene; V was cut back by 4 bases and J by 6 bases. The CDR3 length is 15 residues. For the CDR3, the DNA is TGTGCCAGCAGCGCCCCGGGGGGGCTCGGCAATGAGCAGTTCTTC. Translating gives CASSAPGGLGNEQFF.

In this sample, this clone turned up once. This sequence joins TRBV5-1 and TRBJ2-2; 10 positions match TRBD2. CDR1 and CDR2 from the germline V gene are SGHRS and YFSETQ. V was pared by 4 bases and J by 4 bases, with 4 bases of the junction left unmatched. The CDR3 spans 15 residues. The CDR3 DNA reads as TGCGCCAGCAGCCTAGCGGGAGATGGCACCGGGGAGCTGTTTTTT. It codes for CASSLAGDGTGELFF.

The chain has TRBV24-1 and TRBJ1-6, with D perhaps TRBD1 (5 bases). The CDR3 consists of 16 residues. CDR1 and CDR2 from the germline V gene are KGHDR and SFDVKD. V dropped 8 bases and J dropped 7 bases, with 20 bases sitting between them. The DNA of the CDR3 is TGTGCCACCACTCCCCGCGGGGGGGGGAGAAATTCACCCCTCCACTTT. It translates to CATTPRGGGRNSPLHF.

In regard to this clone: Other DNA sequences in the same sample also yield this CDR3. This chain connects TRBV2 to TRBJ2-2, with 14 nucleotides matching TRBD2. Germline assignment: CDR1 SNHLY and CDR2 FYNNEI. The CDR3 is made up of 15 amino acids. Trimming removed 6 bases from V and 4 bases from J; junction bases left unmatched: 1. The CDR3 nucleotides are TGTGCCAGCAGCGGACTAGCGGGAGGCACCGGGGAGCTGTTTTTT. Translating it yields CASSGLAGGTGELFF.

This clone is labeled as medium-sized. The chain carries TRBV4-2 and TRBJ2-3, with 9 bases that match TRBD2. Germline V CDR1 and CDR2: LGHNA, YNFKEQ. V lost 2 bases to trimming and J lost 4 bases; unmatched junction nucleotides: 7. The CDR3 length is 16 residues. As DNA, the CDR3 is TGTGCCAGCAGCCAAACAGCGGGAGGCGGGGCAGATACGCAGTATTTT. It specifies CASSQTAGGGADTQYF.

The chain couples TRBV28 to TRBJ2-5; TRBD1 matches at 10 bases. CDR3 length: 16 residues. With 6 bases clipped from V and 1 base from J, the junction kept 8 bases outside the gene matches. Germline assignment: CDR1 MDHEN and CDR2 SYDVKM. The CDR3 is CASSQDRGSPQETQYF. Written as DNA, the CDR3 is TGTGCCAGCAGCCAGGACAGGGGGTCCCCCCAAGAGACCCAGTACTTC.

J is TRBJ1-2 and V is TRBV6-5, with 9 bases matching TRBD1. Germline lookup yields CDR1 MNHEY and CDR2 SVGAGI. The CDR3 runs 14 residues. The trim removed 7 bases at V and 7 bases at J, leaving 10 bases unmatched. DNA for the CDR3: TGTGCCAGCACCTTTGGGGACAGGGCGGGTGGCTACACCTTC. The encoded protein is CASTFGDRAGGYTF.

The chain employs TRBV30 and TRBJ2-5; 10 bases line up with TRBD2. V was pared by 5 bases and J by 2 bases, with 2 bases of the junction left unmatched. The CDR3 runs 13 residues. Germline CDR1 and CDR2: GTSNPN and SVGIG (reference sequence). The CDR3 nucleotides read TGTGCCTGGGAAGCGGGGGGGCAAGAGACCCAGTACTTC. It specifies CAWEAGGQETQYF.

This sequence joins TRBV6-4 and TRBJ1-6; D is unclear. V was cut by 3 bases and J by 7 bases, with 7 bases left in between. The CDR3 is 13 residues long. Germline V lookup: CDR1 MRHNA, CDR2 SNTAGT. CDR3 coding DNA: TGTGCCAGCAGTGATGGGCCAAATTCACCCCTCCACTTT. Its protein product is CASSDGPNSPLHF.

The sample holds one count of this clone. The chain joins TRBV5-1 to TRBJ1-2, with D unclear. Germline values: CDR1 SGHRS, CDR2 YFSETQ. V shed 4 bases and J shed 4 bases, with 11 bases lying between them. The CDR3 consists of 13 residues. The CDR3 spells CASSPDLTYGYTF. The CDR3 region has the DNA TGCGCCAGCAGCCCGGACCTTACCTATGGCTACACCTTC.

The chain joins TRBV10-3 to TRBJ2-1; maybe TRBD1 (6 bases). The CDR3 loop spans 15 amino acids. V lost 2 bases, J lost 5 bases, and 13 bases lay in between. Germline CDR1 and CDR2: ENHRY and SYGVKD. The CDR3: CAISETGTTNNEQFF. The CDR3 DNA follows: TGTGCCATCAGTGAGACCGGGACAACTAACAATGAGCAGTTCTTC.

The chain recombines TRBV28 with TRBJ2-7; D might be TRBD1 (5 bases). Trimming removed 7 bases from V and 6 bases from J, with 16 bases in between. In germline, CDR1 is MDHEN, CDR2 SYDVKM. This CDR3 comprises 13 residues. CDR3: CASKGPLGREQYF. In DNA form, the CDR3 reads TGTGCCAGCAAGGGGCCCCTGGGGCGCGAGCAGTACTTC.

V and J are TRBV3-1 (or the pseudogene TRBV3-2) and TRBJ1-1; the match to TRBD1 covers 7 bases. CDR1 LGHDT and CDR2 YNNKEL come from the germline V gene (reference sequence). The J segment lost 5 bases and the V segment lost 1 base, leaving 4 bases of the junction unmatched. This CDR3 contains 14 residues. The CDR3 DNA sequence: TGTGCCAGCAGCCAAGGACAGGGAGGGACTGAAGCTTTCTTT. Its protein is CASSQGQGGTEAFF.

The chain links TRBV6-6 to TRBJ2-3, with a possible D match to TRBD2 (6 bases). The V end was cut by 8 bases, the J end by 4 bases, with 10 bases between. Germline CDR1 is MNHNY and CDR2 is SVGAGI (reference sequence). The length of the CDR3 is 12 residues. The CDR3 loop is CASYGRADTQYF. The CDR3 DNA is TGTGCCAGCTACGGGAGAGCAGATACGCAGTATTTT.